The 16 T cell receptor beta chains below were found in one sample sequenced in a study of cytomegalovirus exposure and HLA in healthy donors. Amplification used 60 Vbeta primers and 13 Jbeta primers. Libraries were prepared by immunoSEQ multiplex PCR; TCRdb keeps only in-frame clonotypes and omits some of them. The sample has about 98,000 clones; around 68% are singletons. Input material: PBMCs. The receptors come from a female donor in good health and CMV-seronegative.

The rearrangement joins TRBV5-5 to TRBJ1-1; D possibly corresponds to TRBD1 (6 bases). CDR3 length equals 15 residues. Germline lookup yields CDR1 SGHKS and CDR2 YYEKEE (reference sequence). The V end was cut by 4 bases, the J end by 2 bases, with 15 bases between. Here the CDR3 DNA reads TGTGCCAGCAGCGTGCACAGGGCTGGAAACACTGAAGCTTTCTTT. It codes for CASSVHRAGNTEAFF.

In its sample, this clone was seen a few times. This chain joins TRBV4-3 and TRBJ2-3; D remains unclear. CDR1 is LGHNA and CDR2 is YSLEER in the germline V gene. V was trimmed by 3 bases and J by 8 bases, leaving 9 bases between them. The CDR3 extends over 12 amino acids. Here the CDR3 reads CASSHPSSTQYF. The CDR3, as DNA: TGCGCCAGCAGCCACCCCTCCAGTACGCAGTATTTT.

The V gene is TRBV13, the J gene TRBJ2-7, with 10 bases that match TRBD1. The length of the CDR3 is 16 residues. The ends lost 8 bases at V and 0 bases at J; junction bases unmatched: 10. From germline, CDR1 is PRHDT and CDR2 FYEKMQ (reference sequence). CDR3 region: CASRDRGPTFSYEQYF. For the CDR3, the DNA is TGTGCCAGCCGGGACAGGGGACCAACATTCTCCTACGAGCAGTACTTC.

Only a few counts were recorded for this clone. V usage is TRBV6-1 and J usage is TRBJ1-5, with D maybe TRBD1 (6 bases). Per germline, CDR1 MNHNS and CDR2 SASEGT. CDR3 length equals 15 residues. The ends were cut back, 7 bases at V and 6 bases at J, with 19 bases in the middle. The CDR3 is CASNRDTGKGQPQHF. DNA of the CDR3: TGTGCCAGCAACCGAGACACAGGGAAGGGTCAGCCCCAGCATTTT.

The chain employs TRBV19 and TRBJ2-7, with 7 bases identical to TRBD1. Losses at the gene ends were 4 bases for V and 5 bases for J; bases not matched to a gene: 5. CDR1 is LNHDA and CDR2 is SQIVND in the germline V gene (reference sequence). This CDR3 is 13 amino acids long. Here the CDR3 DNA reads TGTGCCAGTAGTACCGACAGGGTTAACGAGCAGTACTTC. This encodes CASSTDRVNEQYF.

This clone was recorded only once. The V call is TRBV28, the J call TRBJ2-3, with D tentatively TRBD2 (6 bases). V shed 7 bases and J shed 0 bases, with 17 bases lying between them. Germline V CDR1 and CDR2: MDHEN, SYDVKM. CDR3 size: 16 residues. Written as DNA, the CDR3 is TGTGCCAGCAACCTACTAGCTCATACTAGCACAGATACGCAGTATTTT. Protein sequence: CASNLLAHTSTDTQYF.

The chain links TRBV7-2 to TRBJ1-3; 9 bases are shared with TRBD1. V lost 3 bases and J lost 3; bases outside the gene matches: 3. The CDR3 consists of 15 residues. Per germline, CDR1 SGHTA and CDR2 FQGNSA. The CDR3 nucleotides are TGTGCCAGCAGCTTCCAGACAGGGGGTGGAAACACCATATATTTT. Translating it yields CASSFQTGGGNTIYF.

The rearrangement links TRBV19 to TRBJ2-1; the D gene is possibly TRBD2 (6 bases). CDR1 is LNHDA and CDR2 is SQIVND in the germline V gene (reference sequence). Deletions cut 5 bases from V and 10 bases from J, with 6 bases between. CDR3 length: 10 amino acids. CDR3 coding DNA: TGTGCCAGTAGTGGGGGGGAGCAGTTCTTC. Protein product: CASSGGEQFF.

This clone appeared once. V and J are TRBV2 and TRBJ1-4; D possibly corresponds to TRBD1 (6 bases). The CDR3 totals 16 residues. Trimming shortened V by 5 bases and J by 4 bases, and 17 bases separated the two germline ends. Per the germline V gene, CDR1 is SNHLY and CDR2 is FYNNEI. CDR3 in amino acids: CASSMTGPAHNEKLFF. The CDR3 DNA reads TGTGCCAGCAGTATGACAGGCCCGGCCCATAATGAAAAACTGTTTTTT.

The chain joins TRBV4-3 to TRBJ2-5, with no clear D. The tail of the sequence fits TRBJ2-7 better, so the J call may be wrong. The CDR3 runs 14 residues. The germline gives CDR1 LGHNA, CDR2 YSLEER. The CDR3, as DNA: TGCGCCAGCAGCCAAATGATGGACTCCTACGAGCAGTACTTC. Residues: CASSQMMDSYEQYF.

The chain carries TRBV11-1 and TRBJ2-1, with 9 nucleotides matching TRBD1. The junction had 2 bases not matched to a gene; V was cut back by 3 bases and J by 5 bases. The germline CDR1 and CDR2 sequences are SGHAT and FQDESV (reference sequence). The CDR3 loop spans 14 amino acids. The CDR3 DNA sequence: TGTGCCAGCAGCTTCTGGGACAGGGACAATGAGCAGTTCTTC. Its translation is CASSFWDRDNEQFF.

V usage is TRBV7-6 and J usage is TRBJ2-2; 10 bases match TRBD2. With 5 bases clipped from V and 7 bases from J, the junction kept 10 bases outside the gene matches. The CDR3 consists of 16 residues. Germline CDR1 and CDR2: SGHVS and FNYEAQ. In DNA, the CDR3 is TGTGCCAGCAGCCTTCAAGCGGGGGGGTCTGGCGGGGAGCTGTTTTTT. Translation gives CASSLQAGGSGGELFF. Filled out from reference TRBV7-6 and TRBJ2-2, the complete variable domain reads GAGVSQSPRYKVTKRGQDVALRCDPISGHVSLYWYRQALGQGPEFLTYFNYEAQQDKSGLPNDRFSAERPEGSISTLTIQRTEQRDSAMYRCASSLQAGGSGGELFFGEGSRLTVL.

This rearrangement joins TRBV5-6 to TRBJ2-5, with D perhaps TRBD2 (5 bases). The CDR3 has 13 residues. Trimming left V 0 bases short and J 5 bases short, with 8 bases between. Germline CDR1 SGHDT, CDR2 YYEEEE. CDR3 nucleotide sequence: TGTGCCAGCAGCTTGGTGCGGGCGGAGACCCAGTACTTC. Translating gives CASSLVRAETQYF.

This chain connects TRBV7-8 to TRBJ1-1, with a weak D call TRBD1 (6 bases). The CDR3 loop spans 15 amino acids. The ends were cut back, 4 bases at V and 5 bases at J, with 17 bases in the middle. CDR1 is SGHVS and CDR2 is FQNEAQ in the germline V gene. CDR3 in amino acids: CASSSIQGRRTEAFF. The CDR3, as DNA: TGTGCCAGCAGCTCGATACAGGGTAGAAGGACTGAAGCTTTCTTT.

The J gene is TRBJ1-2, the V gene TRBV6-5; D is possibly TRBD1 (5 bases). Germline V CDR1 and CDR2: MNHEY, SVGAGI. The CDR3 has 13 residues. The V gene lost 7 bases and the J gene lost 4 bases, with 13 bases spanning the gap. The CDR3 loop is CASTGPYSYGYTF. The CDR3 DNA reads TGTGCCAGCACAGGGCCCTACTCCTATGGCTACACCTTC.

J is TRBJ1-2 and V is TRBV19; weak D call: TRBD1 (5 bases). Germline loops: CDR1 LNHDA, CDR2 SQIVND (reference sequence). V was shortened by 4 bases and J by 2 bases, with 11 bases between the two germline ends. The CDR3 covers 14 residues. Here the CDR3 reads CASSNQGRNYGYTF. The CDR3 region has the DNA TGTGCCAGTAGTAACCAGGGTCGGAACTATGGCTACACCTTC. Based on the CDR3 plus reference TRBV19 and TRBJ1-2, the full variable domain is DGGITQSPKYLFRKEGQNVTLSCEQNLNHDAMYWYRQDPGQGLRLIYYSQIVNDFQKGDIAEGYSVSREKKESFPLTVTSAQKNPTAFYLCASSNQGRNYGYTFGSGTRLTVV.